This record looks at one T cell receptor (beta chain) sequence and its context. The data are from a study of T-cell memory formation after mild COVID-19. TCRdb reprocessed the 5' RACE reads via MiXCR and lists one record per CDR3 protein. This table has a few hundred thousand distinct CDR3 sequences, approximately 14% appearing once. Germline V CDR1 and CDR2: SQVTM, ANQGSEA. V lost 1 base, J lost 0 bases, and 14 bases lay in between. This CDR3 is built from 16 residues. The rearrangement links TRBV29-1 to TRBJ2-3, with D possibly being TRBD1 or TRBD2 (6 bases each). The sequence was collected from a man between 18 and 35 years old who had mild COVID-19 (a few samples of this study predate the infection). Cell type and time point are not known. Sequencing was performed on PBMCs or a T cell subset sorted from them (not recorded which). DNA for the CDR3: TGCAGCGTTGAAGGACTATGGGGGGCAAGCACAGATACGCAGTATTTT. It specifies CSVEGLWGASTDTQYF.